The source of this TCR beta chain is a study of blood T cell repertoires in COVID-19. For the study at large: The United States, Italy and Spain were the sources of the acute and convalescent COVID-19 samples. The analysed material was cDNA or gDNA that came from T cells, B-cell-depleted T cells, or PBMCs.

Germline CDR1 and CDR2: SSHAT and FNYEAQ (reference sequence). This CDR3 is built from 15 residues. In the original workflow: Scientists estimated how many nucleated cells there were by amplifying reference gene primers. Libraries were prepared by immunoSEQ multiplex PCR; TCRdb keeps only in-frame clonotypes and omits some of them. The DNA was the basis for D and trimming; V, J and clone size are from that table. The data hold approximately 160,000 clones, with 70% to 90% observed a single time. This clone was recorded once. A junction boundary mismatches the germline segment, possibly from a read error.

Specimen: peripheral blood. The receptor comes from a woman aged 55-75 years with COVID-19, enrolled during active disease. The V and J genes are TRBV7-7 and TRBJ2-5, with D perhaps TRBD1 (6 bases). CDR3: CASSLGRGVGETQYF. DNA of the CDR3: TGTGCTAGCAGCTTAGGCAGGGGAGTCGGAGAGACCCAGTACTTC.